This T cell receptor (beta chain) was documented in a study of Graves' ophthalmopathy and Graves' hyperthyroidism. Study-level findings and limits: This model predicted ophthalmopathy progression (sensitivity 70% to 71%, specificity 72% to 80%). Most expanded thyroid clonotypes above 0.001 frequency also appeared in blood.

Clinical symptoms and serum thyroxine were used for diagnosis; TRAb, thyroid ultrasound and orbital computed tomography were also relied on. 7.5 to 10 ml of fresh blood yielded the PBMCs by density gradient. Concerning this clonotype: Its antigen is unidentified.

The germline V gene encodes CDR1 SGHTA and CDR2 FQGTGA. Trimming removed 4 bases at V and 6 bases at J, with 8 bases between. CDR3 length: 12 amino acids. From RNA, the CDR3 regions of TCR beta chains were amplified and sequenced. The authors performed first-round RT-PCR with HTBI primers and then a second-round multiplex PCR. TCRdb re-called the multiplex PCR reads with MiXCR, one entry per CDR3 protein. The sample consists of 200,000 to 300,000 distinct CDR3 sequences, around 50% of them appearing once. This TCR was recovered from an adult man with Graves' ophthalmopathy. The chain links TRBV7-3 to TRBJ2-3; D gene uncertain. The specimen sequenced was peripheral blood. The CDR3 DNA is TGTGCCAGCAGCTCCAGTCACGATACGCAGTATTTT. Translated, it gives CASSSSHDTQYF.